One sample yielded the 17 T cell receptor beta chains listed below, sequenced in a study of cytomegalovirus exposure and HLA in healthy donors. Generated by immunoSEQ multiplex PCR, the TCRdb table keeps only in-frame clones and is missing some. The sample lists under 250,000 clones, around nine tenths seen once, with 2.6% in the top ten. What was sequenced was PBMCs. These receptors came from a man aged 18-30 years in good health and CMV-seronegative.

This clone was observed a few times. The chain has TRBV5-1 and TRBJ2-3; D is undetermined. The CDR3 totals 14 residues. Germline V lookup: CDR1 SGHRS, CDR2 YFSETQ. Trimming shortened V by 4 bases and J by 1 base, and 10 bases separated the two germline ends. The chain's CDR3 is CASSPNPRTDTQYF. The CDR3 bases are TGCGCCAGCAGCCCTAACCCACGCACAGATACGCAGTATTTT.

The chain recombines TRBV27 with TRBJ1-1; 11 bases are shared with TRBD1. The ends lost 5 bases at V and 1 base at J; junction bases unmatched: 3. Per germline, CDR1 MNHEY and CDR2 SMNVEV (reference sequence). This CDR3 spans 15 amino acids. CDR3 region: CASSLGTGGNTEAFF. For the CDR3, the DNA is TGTGCCAGCAGTCTTGGGACAGGGGGGAACACTGAAGCTTTCTTT.

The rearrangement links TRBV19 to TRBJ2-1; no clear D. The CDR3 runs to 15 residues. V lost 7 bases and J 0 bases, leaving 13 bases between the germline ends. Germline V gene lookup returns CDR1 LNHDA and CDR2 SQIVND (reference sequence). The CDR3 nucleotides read TGTGCCAGTACCCCACTATGGAGCTCCTACAATGAGCAGTTCTTC. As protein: CASTPLWSSYNEQFF.

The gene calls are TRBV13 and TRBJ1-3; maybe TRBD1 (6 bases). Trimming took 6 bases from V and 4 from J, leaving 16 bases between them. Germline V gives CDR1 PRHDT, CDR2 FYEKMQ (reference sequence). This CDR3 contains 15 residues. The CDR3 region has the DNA TGTGCCAGCAGATTCGGCAGGGGAGTCGGAAACACCATATATTTT. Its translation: CASRFGRGVGNTIYF. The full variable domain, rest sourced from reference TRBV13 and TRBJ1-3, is AAGVIQSPRHLIKEKRETATLKCYPIPRHDTVYWYQQGPGQDPQFLISFYEKMQSDKGSIPDRFSAQQFSDYHSELNMSSLELGDSALYFCASRFGRGVGNTIYFGEGSWLTVV.

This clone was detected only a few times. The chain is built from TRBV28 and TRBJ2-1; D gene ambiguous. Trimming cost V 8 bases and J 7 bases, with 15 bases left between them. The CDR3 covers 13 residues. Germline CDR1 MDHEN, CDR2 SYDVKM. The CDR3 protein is CASRLSTANEQFF. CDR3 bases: TGTGCCAGCCGGCTTTCAACAGCTAATGAGCAGTTCTTC.

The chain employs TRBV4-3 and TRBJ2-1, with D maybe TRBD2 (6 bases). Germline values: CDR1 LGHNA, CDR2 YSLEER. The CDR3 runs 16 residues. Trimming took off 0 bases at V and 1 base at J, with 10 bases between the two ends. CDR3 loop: CASSQDSGTSYNEQFF. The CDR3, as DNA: TGCGCCAGCAGCCAAGACTCTGGGACTTCCTACAATGAGCAGTTCTTC.

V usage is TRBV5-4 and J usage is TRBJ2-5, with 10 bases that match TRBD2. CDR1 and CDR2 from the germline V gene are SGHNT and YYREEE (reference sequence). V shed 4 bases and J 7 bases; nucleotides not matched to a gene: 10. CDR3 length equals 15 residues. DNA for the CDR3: TGTGCCAGCAGCATCCAGCGGGAGGGCCCTGGGACCCAGTACTTC. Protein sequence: CASSIQREGPGTQYF.

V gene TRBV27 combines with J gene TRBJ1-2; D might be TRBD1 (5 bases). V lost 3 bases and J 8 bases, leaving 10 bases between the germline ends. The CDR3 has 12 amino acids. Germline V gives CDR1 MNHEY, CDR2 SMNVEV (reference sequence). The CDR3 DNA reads TGTGCCAGCAGTTTTCGGGGGATCGGCTACACCTTC. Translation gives CASSFRGIGYTF.

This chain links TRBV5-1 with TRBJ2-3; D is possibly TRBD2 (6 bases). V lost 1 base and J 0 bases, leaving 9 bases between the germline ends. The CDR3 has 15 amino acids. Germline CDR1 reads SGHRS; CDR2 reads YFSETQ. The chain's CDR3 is CASSLRGVSTDTQYF. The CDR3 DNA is TGCGCCAGCAGCTTGCGCGGGGTCAGCACAGATACGCAGTATTTT.

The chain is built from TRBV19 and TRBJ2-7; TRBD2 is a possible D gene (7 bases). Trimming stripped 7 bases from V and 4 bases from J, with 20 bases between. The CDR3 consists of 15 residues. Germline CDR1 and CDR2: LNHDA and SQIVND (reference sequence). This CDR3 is CASTAAAGALYEQYF. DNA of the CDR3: TGTGCCAGTACGGCCGCTGCGGGGGCCCTTTACGAGCAGTACTTC.

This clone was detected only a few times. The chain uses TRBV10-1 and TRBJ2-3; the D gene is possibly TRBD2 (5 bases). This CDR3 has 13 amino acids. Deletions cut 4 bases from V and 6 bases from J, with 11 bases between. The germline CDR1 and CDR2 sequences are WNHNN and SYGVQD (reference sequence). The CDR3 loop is CASSGTSGDTQYF. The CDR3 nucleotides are TGCGCCAGCAGTGGGACTTCGGGGGATACGCAGTATTTT.

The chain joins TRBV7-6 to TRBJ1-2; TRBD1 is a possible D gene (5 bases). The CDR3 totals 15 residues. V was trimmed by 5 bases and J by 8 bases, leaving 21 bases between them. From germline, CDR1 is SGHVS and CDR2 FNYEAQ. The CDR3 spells CASSPHQGGEGGYTF. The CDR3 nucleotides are TGTGCCAGCAGCCCGCACCAGGGAGGGGAAGGCGGCTACACCTTC.

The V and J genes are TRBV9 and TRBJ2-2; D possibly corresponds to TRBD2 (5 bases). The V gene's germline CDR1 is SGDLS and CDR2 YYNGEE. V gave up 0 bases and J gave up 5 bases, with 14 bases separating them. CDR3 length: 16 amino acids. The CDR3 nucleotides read TGTGCCAGCAGCGTAGTACGTACGACTACTACCGGGGAGCTGTTTTTT. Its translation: CASSVVRTTTTGELFF.

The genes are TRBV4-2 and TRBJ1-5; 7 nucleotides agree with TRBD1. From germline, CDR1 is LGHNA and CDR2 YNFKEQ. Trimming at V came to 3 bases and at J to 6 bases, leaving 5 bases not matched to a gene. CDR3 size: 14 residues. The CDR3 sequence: CASSQDYRGQPQHF. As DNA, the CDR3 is TGTGCCAGCAGCCAGGACTACAGGGGTCAGCCCCAGCATTTT.

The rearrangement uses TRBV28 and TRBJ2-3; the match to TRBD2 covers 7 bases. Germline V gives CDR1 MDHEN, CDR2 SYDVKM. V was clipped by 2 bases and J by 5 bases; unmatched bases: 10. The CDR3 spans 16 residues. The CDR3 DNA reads TGTGCCAGCAGTTTAATTGGTGCGGGAGTGGGAGATACGCAGTATTTT. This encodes CASSLIGAGVGDTQYF.

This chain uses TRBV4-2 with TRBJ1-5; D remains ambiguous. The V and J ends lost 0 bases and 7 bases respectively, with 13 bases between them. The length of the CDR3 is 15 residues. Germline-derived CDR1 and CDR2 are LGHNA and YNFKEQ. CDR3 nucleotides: TGTGCCAGCAGCCAAGATCCTACGCACTTCCAGCCCCAGCATTTT. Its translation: CASSQDPTHFQPQHF.

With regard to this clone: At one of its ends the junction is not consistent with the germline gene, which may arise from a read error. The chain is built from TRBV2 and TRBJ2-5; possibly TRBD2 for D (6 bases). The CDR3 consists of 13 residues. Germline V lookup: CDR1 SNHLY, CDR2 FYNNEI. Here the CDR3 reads CASSAYSEGTGNF. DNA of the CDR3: TGTGCCAGCAGCGCCTACTCAGAAGGGACTGGGAACTTC.